The T cell receptor (beta chain) under discussion was sequenced for a study of PD-1 blockade in mismatch repair-deficient tumors. Overall study: All were previously treated, progressing patients with 11 to 13 mismatch repair-deficient cancer types.

Germline CDR1 MNHEY, CDR2 SMNVEV (reference sequence). Trimming at V came to 4 bases and at J to 3 bases, leaving 3 bases not matched to a gene. This CDR3 region has 15 residues. Profiling relied on immunoSEQ multiplex PCR, and the TCRdb table lists in-frame clones only, not all of them. The table shows roughly 110,000 clones, with about three quarters occurring only once. V gene TRBV27 combines with J gene TRBJ2-5; the match to TRBD2 covers 12 bases. The sequences come from peripheral blood, collected approximately 64 weeks after starting pembrolizumab. The TCR originated in an adult with mismatch repair-deficient cancer. CDR3 in amino acids: CASSYLAGGEETQYF. In DNA form, the CDR3 reads TGTGCCAGCAGTTACCTAGCGGGAGGGGAAGAGACCCAGTACTTC.